This T cell receptor beta chain was sequenced during a study of identical twins. Each cDNA held unique molecular identifiers, and template switching gave it a universal primer site. MiXCR, run by TCRdb on the 5' RACE reads, gives a single entry per CDR3 protein. The repertoire consists of about 570,000 distinct CDR3 sequences, with roughly 9.9% occurring once and the leading ten covering roughly 3%. The sample holds a few counts of this clonotype. Its cognate antigen is unknown. The study, taken as a whole, reports: Beta out-of-frame sequences showed weaker excess twin sharing.

The CDR3 sequence is 15 residues long. V lost 0 bases to trimming and J lost 5 bases; unmatched junction nucleotides: 3. The germline CDR1 and CDR2 sequences are SGHDT and YYEEEE. These records were also assigned to another study, of yellow fever vaccine responses in identical twins.

The sequencing sample was made of PBMCs. The chain joins TRBV5-6 to TRBJ2-2; 8 bases are shared with TRBD2. This TCR came from a woman under 30 in good health. CDR3 protein: CASSLVVAGTGELFF. As DNA, the CDR3 is TGTGCCAGCAGCTTGGTTGTAGCGGGAACCGGGGAGCTGTTTTTT.